This entry describes one T cell receptor beta chain. Data came from immunoSEQ multiplex PCR; TCRdb stores just in-frame clones and leaves some out. The data hold approximately 51,000 clones, with 85% to 95% observed a single time. These data belong to a study of T cell changes during pregnancy in multiple sclerosis. CDR3 length equals 14 residues. V shed 6 bases and J shed 2 bases, with 13 bases lying between them. The germline V gene has CDR1 MNHNS and CDR2 SASEGT. The chain carries TRBV6-1 and TRBJ1-2; D may be TRBD1 (5 bases). This TCR derives from a female donor with multiple sclerosis, enrolled in a pregnancy study. Sequences were derived from CD4+ T cells from peripheral blood mononuclear cells, sampled in the second trimester of pregnancy. The DNA of the CDR3 is TGTGCCAGCAGAGTAAGACAGCCAAACTATGGCTACACCTTC. Encoded protein: CASRVRQPNYGYTF.